Below, 9 T cell receptor beta chains from the same sample are listed, as sequenced in a study of blood T cell repertoires in COVID-19. Data came from immunoSEQ multiplex PCR; TCRdb stores just in-frame clones and leaves some out. The repertoire has some 30,000 clones, more than 70% of them found once; the top ten carry about 3.4%. Sequencing was carried out using peripheral blood. Receptors originate from a human donor in a cohort sampled during active COVID-19.

V is TRBV15 and J is TRBJ2-7; a weak D match, TRBD1 (5 bases). There are 15 residues in the CDR3. Germline CDR1 LNHNV, CDR2 YYDKDF (reference sequence). Trimming took 4 bases from V and 0 from J, leaving 13 bases between them. For the CDR3, the DNA is TGTGCCACCAGCAAGAGACAGTGGGACTCCTACGAGCAGTACTTC. Translation gives CATSKRQWDSYEQYF.

J is TRBJ1-2 and V is TRBV24-1; maybe TRBD1 (5 bases). The CDR3 contains 13 residues. Germline V CDR1 and CDR2: KGHDR, SFDVKD. Deletions cut 6 bases from V and 7 bases from J, with 14 bases between. The CDR3 DNA reads as TGTGCCACCAGTTTAAGGGGTACTCTTGGCTACACCTTC. As protein: CATSLRGTLGYTF.

CDR3 region: CASSEWANYGYTF. The CDR3 DNA is TGTGCCAGCAGTGAATGGGCCAACTATGGCTACACCTTC. The chain employs TRBV2 and TRBJ1-2; D is uncertain. CDR1 SNHLY and CDR2 FYNNEI come from the germline V gene. The V and J ends lost 2 bases and 2 bases respectively, with 6 bases between them. The CDR3 length is 13 residues.

The V and J genes are TRBV5-6 and TRBJ1-1; D call uncertain. The length of the CDR3 is 13 residues. Germline CDR1 reads SGHDT; CDR2 reads YYEEEE. Trimming removed 8 bases at V and 1 base at J, with 12 bases between. CDR3 residues: CASDLGGNTEAFF. The CDR3 nucleotides read TGTGCCAGTGACCTCGGAGGGAACACTGAAGCTTTCTTT.

The V gene is TRBV7-9, the J gene TRBJ1-4; tentative D call: TRBD1 (5 bases). This CDR3 comprises 16 residues. CDR1 and CDR2 from the germline V gene are SEHNR and FQNEAQ (reference sequence). The ends were cut back, 3 bases at V and 0 bases at J, with 11 bases in the middle. DNA of the CDR3: TGTGCCAGCAGCTTCGGGACTCCGGCAACTAATGAAAAACTGTTTTTT. Translation: CASSFGTPATNEKLFF.

This clone was recorded only once. The chain carries TRBV28 and TRBJ1-5; possible D gene TRBD1, 5 bases. This CDR3 has 15 amino acids. Germline CDR1 reads MDHEN; CDR2 reads SYDVKM. Trimming stripped 8 bases from V and 2 bases from J, with 16 bases between. This CDR3 reads CASVGGGFGNQPQHF. CDR3 nucleotide sequence: TGTGCCAGCGTGGGGGGGGGATTCGGCAATCAGCCCCAGCATTTT. The whole variable domain, filled in from reference TRBV28 and TRBJ1-5, reads DVKVTQSSRYLVKRTGEKVFLECVQDMDHENMFWYRQDPGLGLRLIYFSYDVKMKEKGDIPEGYSVSREKKERFSLILESASTNQTSMYLCASVGGGFGNQPQHFGDGTRLSIL.

The J gene is TRBJ1-2, the V gene TRBV12-3 or TRBV12-4; D is uncertain. The CDR3 loop spans 13 amino acids. The germline V and J ends were trimmed by 4 bases and 8 bases, with 14 bases remaining between them. The CDR3 coding sequence is TGTGCCAGCAGTTCCTCGGGTCGGAGCGGCTACACCTTC. Its translation: CASSSSGRSGYTF.

The J gene is TRBJ2-2, the V gene TRBV5-4, with 11 bases matching TRBD1. V shed 4 bases, J shed 6 bases, and the junction held 2 bases outside the gene matches. The CDR3 consists of 14 residues. CDR1 is SGHNT, CDR2 YYREEE, per germline (reference sequence). Here the CDR3 DNA reads TGTGCCAGCAGCCCGGACAGGGGGCCCGGGGAGCTGTTTTTT. Protein sequence: CASSPDRGPGELFF.

This rearrangement joins TRBV19 to TRBJ2-7, with TRBD2 matching 15 bases. Germline V gene sequence: CDR1 LNHDA, CDR2 SQIVND (reference sequence). The CDR3 is 18 residues long. The junction had 7 bases not matched to a gene; V was cut back by 4 bases and J by 0 bases. The CDR3 nucleotides are TGTGCCAGTAGTACGTTCGGGACTAGCGGGGGGAGCTCCTACGAGCAGTACTTC. The encoded protein is CASSTFGTSGGSSYEQYF.